One sample yielded the 14 T cell receptor beta chains listed below, sequenced in a study of beta chain features in type 1 diabetes. Sequenced material consisted of expressed TCRB transcripts (all of the isolated RNA was reverse transcribed). TCRdb keeps only in-frame clones here, not all; method: immunoSEQ multiplex PCR. The data hold 300,000 to 450,000 clones, with over 10% observed a single time. Specimen: naive CD4+ T cells from blood. Receptors were obtained from a man younger than 30 in good health.

The J gene is TRBJ1-1, the V gene TRBV28; D is perhaps TRBD1 (5 bases). Trimming removed 6 bases at V and 7 bases at J, with 15 bases between. The CDR3 contains 13 residues. Germline-derived CDR1 and CDR2 are MDHEN and SYDVKM. CDR3 DNA: TGTGCCAGCAGCCACCGGGACTTACTTGAAGCTTTCTTT. Amino acids: CASSHRDLLEAFF.

This clone came up a few times. The CDR3 region has the DNA TGCAGCGTTGATGCGGGAGGGACTCACTACGAGCAGTACTTC. Translating gives CSVDAGGTHYEQYF. The chain carries TRBV29-1 and TRBJ2-7; 9 bases align to TRBD2. J gave up 3 bases and V 3 bases, and 6 bases lay outside the gene matches. The CDR3 runs 14 residues. CDR1 SQVTM and CDR2 ANQGSEA come from the germline V gene.

In its sample, this clone was seen a few times. V and J are TRBV9 and TRBJ1-6, with D unclear. This CDR3 region has 15 residues. Trimming took 3 bases from V and 7 from J, leaving 14 bases between them. In germline, CDR1 is SGDLS, CDR2 YYNGEE. CDR3 nucleotide sequence: TGTGCCAGCAGCGGAGGAAGACCCCCCAATTCACCCCTCCACTTT. It encodes CASSGGRPPNSPLHF.

The chain couples TRBV5-1 to TRBJ2-1; 8 bases line up with TRBD2. This CDR3 comprises 15 residues. The V and J ends lost 7 bases and 2 bases, in that order; junction bases with no gene match: 8. The germline CDR1 and CDR2 sequences are SGHRS and YFSETQ. The CDR3 DNA reads as TGCGCCAGCGGTGAAGCGGGGGTACCCTACAATGAGCAGTTCTTC. Translating gives CASGEAGVPYNEQFF.

This clone was counted between two and nine times. V gene TRBV4-2 combines with J gene TRBJ2-1; D is perhaps TRBD2 (5 bases). The germline gives CDR1 LGHNA, CDR2 YNFKEQ. Trimming cost V 4 bases and J 10 bases, with 14 bases left between them. The CDR3 is made up of 13 amino acids. The DNA for the CDR3 is TGTGCCAGCAGCCCTAGCCAGACCCGGGAGCAGTTCTTC. This translates into CASSPSQTREQFF.

J is TRBJ2-1 and V is TRBV2; D possibly corresponds to TRBD1 (5 bases). The germline V gene has CDR1 SNHLY and CDR2 FYNNEI. V lost 6 bases to trimming and J lost 7 bases, with 16 bases between them. This CDR3 is built from 14 residues. The CDR3 DNA is TGTGCCAGCAGAGACAGTTCCCAGGGAAATGAGCAGTTCTTC. The encoded protein is CASRDSSQGNEQFF.

This chain joins TRBV30 and TRBJ1-1; D is uncertain. The germline CDR1 and CDR2 sequences are GTSNPN and SVGIG (reference sequence). The CDR3 totals 13 residues. Trimming removed 0 bases at V and 6 bases at J, with 11 bases between. The CDR3 region is CAWSVRLSAEAFF. The DNA of the CDR3 is TGTGCCTGGAGTGTTCGTCTTTCGGCTGAAGCTTTCTTT.

The rearrangement links TRBV9 to TRBJ1-5; weak D call: TRBD1 (5 bases). With 3 bases removed from V and 3 bases from J, the gap between germline ends came to 13 bases. This CDR3 comprises 15 residues. Germline V gene lookup returns CDR1 SGDLS and CDR2 YYNGEE. The CDR3 DNA reads as TGTGCCAGCAGCGCGGGGGGTATTGACAATCAGCCCCAGCATTTT. Encoded protein: CASSAGGIDNQPQHF. The whole variable domain, remainder taken from reference TRBV9 and TRBJ1-5, is DSGVTQTPKHLITATGQRVTLRCSPRSGDLSVYWYQQSLDQGLQFLIQYYNGEERAKGNILERFSAQQFPDLHSELNLSSLELGDSALYFCASSAGGIDNQPQHFGDGTRLSIL.

The J gene is TRBJ1-2, the V gene TRBV30; unclear D gene. The V and J ends lost 2 bases and 0 bases respectively, with 16 bases between them. Germline V lookup: CDR1 GTSNPN, CDR2 SVGIG (reference sequence). The CDR3 contains 16 residues. CDR3: CAWSPSTPKPNYGYTF. As DNA, the CDR3 is TGTGCCTGGAGTCCTTCGACACCAAAACCTAACTATGGCTACACCTTC.

This clone was recorded a few times. The V and J genes are TRBV29-1 and TRBJ1-2, with a weak D call TRBD1 (5 bases). CDR3 length: 15 residues. V lost 0 bases, J lost 7 bases, and 18 bases lay in between. Germline-derived CDR1 and CDR2 are SQVTM and ANQGSEA. DNA of the CDR3: TGCAGCGTTGAAGAGATGCCAGGGCTCAGGCGTGGCTACACCTTC. It codes for CSVEEMPGLRRGYTF.

This clone was seen only a few times. This chain uses TRBV28 with TRBJ2-4, with 8 bases lining up with TRBD2. Germline CDR1 is MDHEN and CDR2 is SYDVKM. V was clipped by 2 bases and J by 4 bases; unmatched bases: 4. CDR3 size: 15 residues. Written as DNA, the CDR3 is TGTGCCAGCAGTTTAGCCAGCGGGGGAAAAAACATTCAGTACTTC. Protein product: CASSLASGGKNIQYF.

The V and J genes are TRBV7-3 and TRBJ2-2; weak D call: TRBD1 (6 bases). Per germline, CDR1 SGHTA and CDR2 FQGTGA. The V end lost 2 bases, the J end lost 2 bases, and 12 bases lay between the germline ends. The CDR3 totals 16 residues. The CDR3 reads CASSLQGYKNTGELFF. The DNA of the CDR3 is TGTGCCAGCAGCTTACAGGGGTACAAAAACACCGGGGAGCTGTTTTTT.

This clone has a handful of counts. This chain uses TRBV2 with TRBJ2-5; TRBD2 aligns across 9 bases. The CDR3 totals 14 residues. V shed 2 bases and J 5 bases; nucleotides not matched to a gene: 3. Germline V gene lookup returns CDR1 SNHLY and CDR2 FYNNEI. The CDR3 protein is CASSELAGMETQYF. CDR3 bases: TGTGCCAGCAGTGAACTAGCGGGGATGGAGACCCAGTACTTC.

The chain is built from TRBV5-5 and TRBJ1-1; maybe TRBD1 (6 bases). This CDR3 has 14 residues. Germline values: CDR1 SGHKS, CDR2 YYEKEE (reference sequence). V was cut by 7 bases and J by 0 bases, with 13 bases left in between. The CDR3 nucleotides read TGTGCCAGCGGGGGCGGCAGCATGAACACTGAAGCTTTCTTT. It yields the protein CASGGGSMNTEAFF. Full variable domain (rest looked up from reference TRBV5-5 and TRBJ1-1): DAGVTQSPTHLIKTRGQQVTLRCSPISGHKSVSWYQQVLGQGPQFIFQYYEKEERGRGNFPDRFSARQFPNYSSELNVNALLLGDSALYLCASGGGSMNTEAFFGQGTRLTVV.